Listed here are 10 T cell receptor beta chains from one sample, sequenced in a study of CD8+ T cells in alopecia areata. Treatment given: oral pan-JAK inhibitor, 5-10 mg twice daily. Once RNA had been extracted, it was reverse transcribed into cDNA to act as the sequencing template. Sequenced by immunoSEQ multiplex PCR; TCRdb stores in-frame clones only, minus some. The data contain around 86,000 clones, just over 70% of them seen just once; the ten biggest clones take up roughly 17%. The sequenced sample was CD8+ T cells sorted from blood, obtained between weeks 43 and 45, from a patient treated with tofacitinib. Source of these receptors: a human donor with alopecia areata.

The chain joins TRBV9 to TRBJ2-7; D not certain. The CDR3 length is 15 residues. The germline V and J ends were trimmed by 2 bases and 4 bases, with 16 bases remaining between them. In germline, CDR1 is SGDLS, CDR2 YYNGEE. CDR3 residues: CASSVGVSKNYEQYF. DNA of the CDR3: TGTGCCAGCAGCGTTGGTGTCTCAAAAAATTACGAGCAGTACTTC.

This chain connects TRBV11-2 to TRBJ2-7, with D possibly TRBD2 on 6 matching bases. The V and J ends lost 1 base and 5 bases respectively, with 15 bases between them. CDR3 length: 15 amino acids. CDR1 is SGHAT and CDR2 is FQNNGV in the germline V gene. CDR3 residues: CASSLAPGWRDEQYF. In DNA, the CDR3 is TGTGCCAGCAGCTTAGCTCCGGGTTGGAGGGACGAGCAGTACTTC.

The chain couples TRBV25-1 to TRBJ2-5; D is uncertain. The germline gives CDR1 MGHDK, CDR2 SYGVNS. The CDR3 spans 14 residues. Trimming took 1 base from V and 4 from J, leaving 10 bases between them. Here the CDR3 DNA reads TGTGCCAGCAGTGAATTTGTCTCCCCAGAGACCCAGTACTTC. Translation: CASSEFVSPETQYF.

V gene TRBV9 combines with J gene TRBJ2-1, with TRBD1 matching 9 bases. Germline V gene data show CDR1 as SGDLS and CDR2 as YYNGEE. J lost 8 bases, V lost 7 bases, and 7 bases had no gene match. The CDR3 has 13 amino acids. The DNA for the CDR3 is TGTGCCAGCGGTTGGACAGGGGAAGATGAGCAGTTCTTC. It translates to CASGWTGEDEQFF.

There are a few counts of this clone. V usage is TRBV10-3 and J usage is TRBJ1-1; 7 nucleotides match TRBD1. CDR1 is ENHRY and CDR2 is SYGVKD in the germline V gene. CDR3 size: 14 residues. The J segment lost 1 base and the V segment lost 6 bases, leaving 5 bases of the junction unmatched. Here the CDR3 DNA reads TGTGCCATCAGCCAGGGGGGGACGAACACTGAAGCTTTCTTT. Translated, it gives CAISQGGTNTEAFF.

The rearrangement uses TRBV29-1 and TRBJ2-7; 11 bases are a match to TRBD1. This CDR3 contains 14 residues. Germline CDR1 SQVTM, CDR2 ANQGSEA. After removal of 4 bases from V and 5 bases from J, the junction contained 7 bases not matched to a gene. In nucleotides, the CDR3 is TGCAGCGTTGCCCGGACAGGGGGCTTCGACGAGCAGTACTTC. This codes for CSVARTGGFDEQYF.

V is TRBV14 and J is TRBJ2-7, with TRBD1 identical over 10 bases. Germline V gives CDR1 SGHDN, CDR2 FVKESK. The ends lost 6 bases at V and 2 bases at J; junction bases unmatched: 1. This CDR3 spans 13 amino acids. CDR3 amino acids: CASRGQGAYEQYF. The CDR3 coding sequence is TGTGCCAGCAGAGGACAGGGGGCCTACGAGCAGTACTTC.

This sequence joins TRBV2 and TRBJ2-2; maybe TRBD2 (6 bases). CDR1 and CDR2 from the germline V gene are SNHLY and FYNNEI. The CDR3 consists of 16 residues. V was pared by 4 bases and J by 7 bases, with 19 bases between. The CDR3 here is CASSGLGEALYGELFF. The CDR3 DNA reads TGTGCCAGCAGTGGTTTAGGGGAGGCCCTTTACGGGGAGCTGTTTTTT.

This sequence joins TRBV6-5 and TRBJ1-5; maybe TRBD1 (5 bases). Germline V gene sequence: CDR1 MNHEY, CDR2 SVGAGI. The CDR3 consists of 13 residues. V was cut by 11 bases and J by 7 bases, with 18 bases left in between. CDR3 sequence (DNA): TGTGCCTCAGGTATGGGGCGAAGGCAGCCCCAGCATTTT. This gives the protein CASGMGRRQPQHF.

This chain connects TRBV27 to TRBJ2-7, with a weak D call TRBD2 (7 bases). Trimming stripped 2 bases from V and 2 bases from J, with 16 bases between. The CDR3 has 16 residues. Per germline, CDR1 MNHEY and CDR2 SMNVEV (reference sequence). For the CDR3, the DNA is TGTGCCAGCAGTTTACCGGGGGGCGACCCACCCTACGAGCAGTACTTC. Its protein product is CASSLPGGDPPYEQYF.